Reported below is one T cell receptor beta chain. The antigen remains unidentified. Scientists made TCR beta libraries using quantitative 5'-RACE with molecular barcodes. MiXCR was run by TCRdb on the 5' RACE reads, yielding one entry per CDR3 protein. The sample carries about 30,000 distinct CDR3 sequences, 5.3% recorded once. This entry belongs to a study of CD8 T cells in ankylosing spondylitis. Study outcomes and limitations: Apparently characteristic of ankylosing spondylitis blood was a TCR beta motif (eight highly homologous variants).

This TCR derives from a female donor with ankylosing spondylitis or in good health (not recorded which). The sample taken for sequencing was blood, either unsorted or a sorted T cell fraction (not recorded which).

The CDR3 reads CASSQAGGLGETQYF. The CDR3, as DNA: TGTGCCAGCAGCCAAGCTGGCGGGCTCGGGGAGACCCAGTACTTC. V usage is TRBV9 and J usage is TRBJ2-5, with D perhaps TRBD2 (5 bases). Per the germline V gene, CDR1 is SGDLS and CDR2 is YYNGEE. CDR3 size: 15 residues. The ends were cut back, 4 bases at V and 5 bases at J, with 18 bases in the middle. The whole variable domain, filled in from reference TRBV9 and TRBJ2-5, reads DSGVTQTPKHLITATGQRVTLRCSPRSGDLSVYWYQQSLDQGLQFLIQYYNGEERAKGNILERFSAQQFPDLHSELNLSSLELGDSALYFCASSQAGGLGETQYFGPGTRLLVL.